A selection of T cell receptor beta chains follows, all from one sample in a study of blood T cell repertoires in COVID-19. The method was immunoSEQ multiplex PCR; TCRdb's version includes in-frame clones alone and lacks a portion of them. The table records more than 65,000 clones, 75% to 85% of them present only once. Sequencing input: peripheral blood. These TCRs come from a human donor in a cohort sampled during active COVID-19. Both conserved end residues are part of each CDR3. The D gene is left open where the match is weak. The listing skips clone size in some rows; elsewhere it reads once, few, many or a size class.

. TRBJ2-4 TRBV7-2 . CASSLIGKAKNIQYF TGTGCCAGCAGCTTAATCGGGAAAGCCAAAAACATTCAGTACTTC
. TRBJ2-7 TRBV7-9 TRBD2 CASTRGELAGNEQYF TGTGCCAGCACCCGGGGAGAGCTAGCGGGAAACGAGCAGTACTTC
. TRBJ1-1 TRBV12-3/TRBV12-4 TRBD1 CASSAQWTGAFF TGTGCCAGCAGTGCACAGTGGACAGGAGCTTTCTTT
. TRBJ2-7 TRBV21-1 . CASSTPWRGASYEQYF TGTGCCAGCAGCACCCCATGGCGGGGGGCTTCCTACGAGCAGTACTTC
. TRBJ1-5 TRBV6-6 TRBD1 CASTLQGAEQPQHF TGTGCCAGCACCCTACAGGGGGCAGAGCAGCCCCAGCATTTT
. TRBJ2-7 TRBV11-2 TRBD1 CASSSGTEINYEQYF TGTGCCAGCAGCTCCGGGACAGAGATCAACTACGAGCAGTACTTC
few TRBJ1-5 TRBV6-5 . CASSSPGMNQPQHF TGTGCCAGCAGTTCCCCCGGGATGAATCAGCCCCAGCATTTT
. TRBJ2-7 TRBV18 . CASSKASLYEQYF TGTGCCAGCTCAAAAGCATCCCTATACGAGCAGTACTTC
. TRBJ2-3 TRBV11-2 TRBD1 CASSLAGTGSKDTQYF TGTGCCAGCAGCTTGGCAGGGACAGGGTCGAAAGATACGCAGTATTTT
. TRBJ1-5 TRBV19 TRBD1 CASSLRRQGARQPQHF TGTGCCAGTAGCCTAAGGAGACAGGGGGCGCGACAGCCCCAGCATTTT
. TRBJ2-2 TRBV6-5 TRBD1 CASSYGTGMSGELFF TGTGCCAGCAGTTACGGGACAGGGATGTCCGGGGAGCTGTTTTTT
. TRBJ2-7 TRBV7-2 TRBD2 CASSLAPAGPEQPHF TGTGCCAGCAGCTTAGCGCCAGCGGGACCCGAGCAGCCCCACTTC
few TRBJ1-1 TRBV3-1/TRBV3-2 TRBD1 CASSQYGQGAGEAFF TGTGCCAGCAGCCAATACGGACAGGGGGCGGGTGAAGCTTTCTTT
once TRBJ2-7 TRBV6-5 TRBD2 CASRSRDYPYEQYF TGTGCCAGCAGATCTCGGGACTACCCCTACGAGCAGTACTTC
once TRBJ2-1 TRBV10-2 . CASASASASSYNEQFF TGCGCCAGCGCCTCGGCTAGCGCCAGCTCCTACAATGAGCAGTTCTTC
. TRBJ2-1 TRBV6-4 . CAPSDFANEQFF TGTGCCCCTTCCGACTTTGCCAATGAGCAGTTCTTC
. TRBJ1-2 TRBV5-1 TRBD1 CASSLDAGGNYGYTF TGCGCCAGCAGCTTGGATGCAGGGGGTAACTATGGCTACACCTTC